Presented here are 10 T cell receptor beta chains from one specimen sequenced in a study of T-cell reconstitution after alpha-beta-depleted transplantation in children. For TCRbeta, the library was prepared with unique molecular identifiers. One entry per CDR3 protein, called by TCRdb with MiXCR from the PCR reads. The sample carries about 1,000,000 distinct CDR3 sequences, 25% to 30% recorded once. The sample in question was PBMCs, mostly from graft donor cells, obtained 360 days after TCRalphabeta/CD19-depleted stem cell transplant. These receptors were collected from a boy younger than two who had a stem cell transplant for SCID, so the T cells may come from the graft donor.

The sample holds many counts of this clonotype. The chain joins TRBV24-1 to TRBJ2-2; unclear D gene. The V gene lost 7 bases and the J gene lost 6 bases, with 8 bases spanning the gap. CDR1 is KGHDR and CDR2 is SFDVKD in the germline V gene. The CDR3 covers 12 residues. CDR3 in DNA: TGTGCCACCAGAGAGAGCGCCGGGGAGCTGTTTTTT. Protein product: CATRESAGELFF.

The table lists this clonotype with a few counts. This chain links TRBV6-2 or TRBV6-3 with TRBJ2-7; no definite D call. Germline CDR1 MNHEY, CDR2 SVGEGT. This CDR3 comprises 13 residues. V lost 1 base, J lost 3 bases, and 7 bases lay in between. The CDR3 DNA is TGTGCCAGCAGTTACTTGGACGGCTACGAGCAGTACTTC. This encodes CASSYLDGYEQYF.

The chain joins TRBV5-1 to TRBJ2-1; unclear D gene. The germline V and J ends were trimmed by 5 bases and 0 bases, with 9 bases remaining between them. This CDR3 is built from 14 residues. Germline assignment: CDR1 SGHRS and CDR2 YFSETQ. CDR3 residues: CASRASSSYNEQFF. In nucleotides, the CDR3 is TGCGCCAGCAGAGCCTCGAGCTCCTACAATGAGCAGTTCTTC.

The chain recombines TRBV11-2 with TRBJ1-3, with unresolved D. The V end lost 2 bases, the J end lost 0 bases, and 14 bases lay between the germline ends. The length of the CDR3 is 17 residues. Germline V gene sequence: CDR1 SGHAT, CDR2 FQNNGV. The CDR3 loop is CASSLTLRKDSGNTIYF. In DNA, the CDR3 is TGTGCCAGCAGCTTAACCCTCCGGAAAGACTCTGGAAACACCATATATTTT.

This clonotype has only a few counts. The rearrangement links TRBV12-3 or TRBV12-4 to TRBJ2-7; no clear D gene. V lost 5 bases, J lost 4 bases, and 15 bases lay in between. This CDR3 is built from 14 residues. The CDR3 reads CASSPHRSQYEQYF. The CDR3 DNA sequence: TGTGCCAGCAGTCCTCATAGAAGTCAGTACGAGCAGTACTTC.

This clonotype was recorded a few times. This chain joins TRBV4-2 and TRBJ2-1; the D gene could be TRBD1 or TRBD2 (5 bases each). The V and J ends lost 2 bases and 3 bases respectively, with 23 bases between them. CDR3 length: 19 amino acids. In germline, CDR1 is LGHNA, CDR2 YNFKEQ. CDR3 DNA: TGTGCCAGCAGCCAACCTCTAGGGGACCGCAGGAGAGGCTACAATGAGCAGTTCTTC. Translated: CASSQPLGDRRRGYNEQFF.

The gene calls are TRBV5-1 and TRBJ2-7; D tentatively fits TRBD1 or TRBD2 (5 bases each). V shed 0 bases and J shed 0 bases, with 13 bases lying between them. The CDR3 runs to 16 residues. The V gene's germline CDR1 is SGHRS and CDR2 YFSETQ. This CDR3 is CASSLGGRWISYEQYF. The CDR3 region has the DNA TGCGCCAGCAGCTTGGGGGGACGGTGGATCTCCTACGAGCAGTACTTC.

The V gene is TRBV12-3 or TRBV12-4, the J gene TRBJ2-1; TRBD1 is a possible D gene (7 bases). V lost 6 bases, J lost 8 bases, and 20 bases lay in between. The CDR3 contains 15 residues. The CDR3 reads CASSSGGTSVDEQFF. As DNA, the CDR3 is TGTGCCAGCAGCTCAGGGGGGACGTCCGTCGATGAGCAGTTCTTC.

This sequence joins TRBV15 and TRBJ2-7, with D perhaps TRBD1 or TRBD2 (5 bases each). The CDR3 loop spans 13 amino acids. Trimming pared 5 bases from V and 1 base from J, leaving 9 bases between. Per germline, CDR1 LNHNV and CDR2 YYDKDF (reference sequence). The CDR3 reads CATSRWGSYEQYF. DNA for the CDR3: TGTGCCACCAGCCGGTGGGGGTCCTACGAGCAGTACTTC. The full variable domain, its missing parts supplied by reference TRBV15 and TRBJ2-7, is DAMVIQNPRYQVTQFGKPVTLSCSQTLNHNVMYWYQQKSSQAPKLLFHYYDKDFNNEADTPDNFQSRRPNTSFCFLDIRSPGLGDTAMYLCATSRWGSYEQYFGPGTRLTVT.

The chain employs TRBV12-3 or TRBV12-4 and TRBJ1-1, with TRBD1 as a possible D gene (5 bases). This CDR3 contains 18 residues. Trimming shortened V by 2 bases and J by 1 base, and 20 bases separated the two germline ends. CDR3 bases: TGTGCCAGCAGTTTAAGTAAGGGGACGGAGATTTCGAACACTGAAGCTTTCTTT. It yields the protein CASSLSKGTEISNTEAFF.